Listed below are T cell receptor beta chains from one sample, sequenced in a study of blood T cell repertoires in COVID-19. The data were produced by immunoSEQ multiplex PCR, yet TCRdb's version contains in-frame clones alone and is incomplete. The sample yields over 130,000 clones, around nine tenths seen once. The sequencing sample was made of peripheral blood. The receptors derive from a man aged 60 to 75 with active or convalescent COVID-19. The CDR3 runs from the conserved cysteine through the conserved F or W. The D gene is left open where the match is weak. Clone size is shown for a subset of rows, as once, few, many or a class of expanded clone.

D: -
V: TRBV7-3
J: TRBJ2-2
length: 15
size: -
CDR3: CASSLTGGHTGELFF
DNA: TGTGCCAGCAGCTTAACGGGAGGCCACACCGGGGAGCTGTTTTTT

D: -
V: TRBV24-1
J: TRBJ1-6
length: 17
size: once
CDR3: CATSDRLRRGRDSPLHF
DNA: TGTGCCACCAGTGATCGTCTGAGAAGGGGTCGCGATTCACCCCTCCACTTT

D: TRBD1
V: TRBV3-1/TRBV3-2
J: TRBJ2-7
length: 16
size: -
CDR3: CASSPTGTERPYEQYF
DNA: TGTGCCAGCAGCCCAACCGGGACAGAGAGACCCTACGAGCAGTACTTC

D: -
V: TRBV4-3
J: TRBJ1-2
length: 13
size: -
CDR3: CASSQGQGYGYTF
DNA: TGCGCCAGCAGCCAGGGGCAGGGCTATGGCTACACCTTC

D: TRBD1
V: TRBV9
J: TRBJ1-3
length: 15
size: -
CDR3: CASSTQQGAGNTIYF
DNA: TGTGCCAGCAGCACCCAGCAGGGGGCTGGAAACACCATATATTTT

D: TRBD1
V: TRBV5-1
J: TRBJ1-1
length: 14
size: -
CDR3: CASSSTGQGPEAFF
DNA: TGCGCCAGCAGCTCGACGGGACAGGGCCCTGAAGCTTTCTTT

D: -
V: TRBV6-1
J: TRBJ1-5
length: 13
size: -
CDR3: CASSEYWNQPQHF
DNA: TGTGCCAGCAGTGAATACTGGAATCAGCCCCAGCATTTT

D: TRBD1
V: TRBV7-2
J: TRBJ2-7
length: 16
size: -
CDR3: CASSSLRGRRPYEQYF
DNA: TGTGCCAGCAGCTCCCTCAGGGGGCGCAGGCCCTACGAGCAGTACTTC

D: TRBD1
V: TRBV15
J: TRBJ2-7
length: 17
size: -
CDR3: CATSRDGGDRETGEQYF
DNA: TGTGCCACCAGCAGAGATGGCGGCGACAGGGAGACGGGAGAGCAGTACTTC

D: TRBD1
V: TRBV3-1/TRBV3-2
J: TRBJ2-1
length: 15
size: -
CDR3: CASSHRGTGTNEQFF
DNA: TGTGCCAGCAGCCATAGGGGGACAGGGACCAATGAGCAGTTCTTC

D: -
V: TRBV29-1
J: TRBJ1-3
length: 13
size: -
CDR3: CSVSTGPGNTIYF
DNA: TGCAGCGTTTCTACAGGGCCTGGAAACACCATATATTTT

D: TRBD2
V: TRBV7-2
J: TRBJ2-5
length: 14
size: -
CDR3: CASQTSGSHQTQYF
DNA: TGTGCCAGCCAAACTAGCGGGAGTCACCAGACCCAGTACTTC

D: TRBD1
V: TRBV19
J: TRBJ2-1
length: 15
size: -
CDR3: CASTPVGQVYNEQFF
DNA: TGTGCCAGTACCCCAGTGGGACAGGTGTACAATGAGCAGTTCTTC

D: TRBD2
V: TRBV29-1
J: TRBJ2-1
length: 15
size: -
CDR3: CSVGGGTSSYNEQFF
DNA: TGCAGCGTTGGGGGCGGGACTAGCTCCTACAATGAGCAGTTCTTC

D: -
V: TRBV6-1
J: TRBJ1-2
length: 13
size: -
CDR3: CASSELGAYGYTF
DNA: TGTGCCAGCAGTGAACTAGGGGCTTATGGCTACACCTTC

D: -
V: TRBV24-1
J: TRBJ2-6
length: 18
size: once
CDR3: CATSDPARGRSGANVLTF
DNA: TGTGCCACCAGTGATCCAGCGAGAGGCCGTTCTGGGGCCAACGTCCTGACTTTC

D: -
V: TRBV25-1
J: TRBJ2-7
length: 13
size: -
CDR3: CASSDDWRYEQYF
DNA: TGTGCCAGCAGTGACGACTGGAGGTACGAGCAGTACTTC

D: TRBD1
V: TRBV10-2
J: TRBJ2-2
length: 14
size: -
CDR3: CASRQGANTGELFF
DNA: TGCGCCAGCAGACAGGGGGCGAACACCGGGGAGCTGTTTTTT

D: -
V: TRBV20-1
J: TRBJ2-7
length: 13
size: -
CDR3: CSASTLAFNEQYF
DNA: TGCAGTGCTAGTACCCTAGCGTTCAACGAGCAGTACTTC

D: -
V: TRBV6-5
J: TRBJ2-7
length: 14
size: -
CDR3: CASTTTRPPYEQYF
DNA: TGTGCCAGCACTACGACTAGGCCTCCCTACGAGCAGTACTTC

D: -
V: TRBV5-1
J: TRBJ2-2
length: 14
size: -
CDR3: CASNPDTNTGELFF
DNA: TGCGCCAGCAACCCCGACACAAACACCGGGGAGCTGTTTTTT

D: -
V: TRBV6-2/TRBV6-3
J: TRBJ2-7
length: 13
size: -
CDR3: CASSLLASYEQYF
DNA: TGTGCCAGCAGTTTACTAGCATCCTACGAGCAGTACTTC

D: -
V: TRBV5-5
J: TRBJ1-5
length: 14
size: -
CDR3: CASSPLGGNQPQHF
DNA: TGTGCCAGCAGCCCCCTGGGAGGGAATCAGCCCCAGCATTTT

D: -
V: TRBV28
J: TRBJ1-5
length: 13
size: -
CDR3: CASSLVDSQPQHF
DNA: TGTGCCAGCAGTTTGGTGGACAGTCAGCCCCAGCATTTT

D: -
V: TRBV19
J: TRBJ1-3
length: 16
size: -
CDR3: CASSTPGGRSGNTIYF
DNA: TGTGCCAGTAGTACGCCCGGCGGTCGCTCTGGAAACACCATATATTTT

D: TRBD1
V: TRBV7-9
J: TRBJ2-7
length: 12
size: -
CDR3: CASSRTGFEQYF
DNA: TGTGCCAGCAGCCGGACAGGGTTCGAGCAGTACTTC

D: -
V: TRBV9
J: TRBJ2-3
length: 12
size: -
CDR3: CASSVGGGAKYF
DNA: -

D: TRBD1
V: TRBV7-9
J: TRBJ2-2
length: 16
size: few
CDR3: CASSSENRGLTGELFF
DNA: TGTGCCAGCAGCTCGGAGAACAGGGGGCTCACCGGGGAGCTGTTTTTT